This T cell receptor beta chain was sequenced for a study of tumor-infiltrating lymphocytes in primary liver carcinoma. Production of TCR beta cDNA used roughly 480 ng total RNA together with a constant-region primer. Amplification in three nested multiplex PCR rounds with slightly modified ARM-PCR gave rise to TCR beta libraries. One entry per CDR3 protein results from TCRdb running MiXCR on the multiplex PCR reads. Among approximately 190,000 distinct CDR3 sequences listed, 85% were seen once. As regards this clonotype: The target antigen is unknown. Germline and junction disagree at one end, which may indicate a read error.

DNA and RNA were both co-extracted from 20-30 mg of bulk tissue that had not been sorted. Study-level results: Between tumor regions, pairs overlapped more than tumor-adjacent and tumor-blood pairs did.

The sample consisted of tumor tissue from primary liver carcinoma. This TCR was recovered from a man aged 40-55 years with primary liver carcinoma and hepatitis B virus infection.

This CDR3 reads CASSRRSSGNTDTQYF. The DNA of the CDR3 is TGTGCCAGTAGCAGAAGAAGTTCAGGGAACACAGATACGCAGTACTTT. V is TRBV11-2 and J is TRBJ2-3; TRBD1 might be the D (5 bases). Germline V gene data show CDR1 as SGHAT and CDR2 as FQNNGV. There are 16 residues in the CDR3.